A selection of T cell receptor beta chains follows, all from one sample in a study of cytomegalovirus exposure and HLA in healthy donors. Assay used: immunoSEQ multiplex PCR; TCRdb lists only in-frame clones, some missing. The data show about 160,000 clones, about 81% seen once. Sequencing input: PBMCs. These receptors all stem from a woman aged 18-29 years in good health and CMV-seronegative. Each CDR3 is given with its conserved first and last residue. Fields, in order: CDR3 DNA, CDR3 protein, D gene, V gene, clone size, J gene. D genes are given only for firm matches. Clone size is stated in some rows and not others, as once, few, many or a class when expanded.

CDR3nt: TGTGCCAGCAGCCAGAGGGGACAGGGCTATGGCTACACCTTC; CDR3aa: CASSQRGQGYGYTF; d_gene: TRBD1; v_gene: TRBV14; abundance: -; j_gene: TRBJ1-2
CDR3nt: TGTGCCAGCCGGCCTAGCGGTACCTACGAGCAGTACTTC; CDR3aa: CASRPSGTYEQYF; d_gene: TRBD2; v_gene: TRBV2; abundance: -; j_gene: TRBJ2-7
CDR3nt: TGCGCCAGCAGCTTCCCCCTATCCTACAATGAGCAGTTCTTC; CDR3aa: CASSFPLSYNEQFF; d_gene: -; v_gene: TRBV5-1; abundance: -; j_gene: TRBJ2-1
CDR3nt: TGTGCCAGCAGCGCGGGACCCTACTCCTACGAGCAGTACTTC; CDR3aa: CASSAGPYSYEQYF; d_gene: -; v_gene: TRBV2; abundance: -; j_gene: TRBJ2-7
CDR3nt: TGTGCCTGGACGGGACAAAACAACCGGGAGCAGTACTTC; CDR3aa: CAWTGQNNREQYF; d_gene: -; v_gene: TRBV30; abundance: once; j_gene: TRBJ2-7
CDR3nt: TGCGCCAGCAGTCAAGTCCAGGGGGCGAATCAGCCCCAGCATTTT; CDR3aa: CASSQVQGANQPQHF; d_gene: TRBD1; v_gene: TRBV4-1; abundance: -; j_gene: TRBJ1-5
CDR3nt: TGCGCCAGCAGCGGGGGGACAGACGCCTACGAGCAGTACTTC; CDR3aa: CASSGGTDAYEQYF; d_gene: -; v_gene: TRBV5-1; abundance: -; j_gene: TRBJ2-7
CDR3nt: TGTGCCAGCAGCTCTAGCGGGGGGGCCGGGGATACCGGGGAGCTGTTTTTT; CDR3aa: CASSSSGGAGDTGELFF; d_gene: TRBD2; v_gene: TRBV7-3; abundance: -; j_gene: TRBJ2-2
CDR3nt: TGTGCCAGCAGTCGGGACAGCCCTAATGAAAAACTGTTTTTT; CDR3aa: CASSRDSPNEKLFF; d_gene: TRBD1; v_gene: TRBV6-5; abundance: -; j_gene: TRBJ1-4
CDR3nt: TGTGCCAGCAGCTTGGGCGGGAGCGCAGATACGCAGTATTTT; CDR3aa: CASSLGGSADTQYF; d_gene: TRBD2; v_gene: TRBV5-4; abundance: -; j_gene: TRBJ2-3
CDR3nt: TGTGCCAGCAGCTTAAATAGCGGGGGGGCTTATGAGCAGTTCTTC; CDR3aa: CASSLNSGGAYEQFF; d_gene: TRBD2; v_gene: TRBV7-2; abundance: -; j_gene: TRBJ2-1
CDR3nt: TGTGCCACCAGCAGAGATAGGACAGAGAACTATGGCTACACCTTC; CDR3aa: CATSRDRTENYGYTF; d_gene: -; v_gene: TRBV15; abundance: -; j_gene: TRBJ1-2
CDR3nt: TGTGCCAGCAGCCCTATGGACGGACTGATCTCCTACGAGCAGTACTTC; CDR3aa: CASSPMDGLISYEQYF; d_gene: -; v_gene: TRBV9; abundance: -; j_gene: TRBJ2-7
CDR3nt: TGTGCCAGCAGCGGGGGACAGGAGAGCTCTGGAAACACCATATATTTT; CDR3aa: CASSGGQESSGNTIYF; d_gene: TRBD1; v_gene: TRBV7-9; abundance: -; j_gene: TRBJ1-3
CDR3nt: TGTGCCACCAGTAGAGGTTCTAGCAACCCATCCTACGAGCAGTACTTC; CDR3aa: CATSRGSSNPSYEQYF; d_gene: -; v_gene: TRBV15; abundance: -; j_gene: TRBJ2-7
CDR3nt: TGTGCCAGCAGCTCGACAGGCAAGACGCAGCCCCAGCATTTT; CDR3aa: CASSSTGKTQPQHF; d_gene: -; v_gene: TRBV7-8; abundance: -; j_gene: TRBJ1-5
CDR3nt: TGTGCCAGCAGCCTTACCCCCATAATCGGGACACATCAAGAGACCCAGTACTTC; CDR3aa: CASSLTPIIGTHQETQYF; d_gene: -; v_gene: TRBV28; abundance: -; j_gene: TRBJ2-5
CDR3nt: TGTGCCAGCAGCCCTAGCGGCCCCTCCTACAATGAGCAGTTCTTC; CDR3aa: CASSPSGPSYNEQFF; d_gene: TRBD2; v_gene: TRBV14; abundance: -; j_gene: TRBJ2-1
CDR3nt: TGTGCCAGCAGCGGAATGTTACAGGGCTCTGGAAACACCATATATTTT; CDR3aa: CASSGMLQGSGNTIYF; d_gene: -; v_gene: TRBV2; abundance: -; j_gene: TRBJ1-3
CDR3nt: TGTGCCAGCAGCCCGGACAAGAACTATGGCTACACCTTC; CDR3aa: CASSPDKNYGYTF; d_gene: -; v_gene: TRBV7-8; abundance: few; j_gene: TRBJ1-2
CDR3nt: TGTGCCAGCAGCTTATCACAGGCTTCCGAAAAACTGTTTTTT; CDR3aa: CASSLSQASEKLFF; d_gene: -; v_gene: TRBV7-9; abundance: -; j_gene: TRBJ1-4
CDR3nt: TGTGCCAGCAGCGTAGTTAGCGGAGACCCTCTCTCTGGGGCCAACGTCCTGACTTTC; CDR3aa: CASSVVSGDPLSGANVLTF; d_gene: -; v_gene: TRBV9; abundance: once; j_gene: TRBJ2-6
CDR3nt: TGTGCCAGCAGTCCGGGAAAGAACACTGAAGCTTTCTTT; CDR3aa: CASSPGKNTEAFF; d_gene: -; v_gene: TRBV27; abundance: -; j_gene: TRBJ1-1
CDR3nt: TGTGCCAGCAGGGCAGGGGCGCCGGGAAACACCATATATTTT; CDR3aa: CASRAGAPGNTIYF; d_gene: -; v_gene: TRBV6-5; abundance: -; j_gene: TRBJ1-3
CDR3nt: TGTGCCAGCAGCTCACGAGGGGGAGCAGATACGCAGTATTTT; CDR3aa: CASSSRGGADTQYF; d_gene: -; v_gene: TRBV7-9; abundance: -; j_gene: TRBJ2-3
CDR3nt: TGTGCCAGCACAGGACAGGGCGCCCTAAACACCATATATTTT; CDR3aa: CASTGQGALNTIYF; d_gene: TRBD1; v_gene: TRBV2; abundance: -; j_gene: TRBJ1-3
CDR3nt: TGCGCCAGCAGTGAGTCGATCGCCTCAGGATTCTCCTACGAGCAGCACTTC; CDR3aa: CASSESIASGFSYEQHF; d_gene: -; v_gene: TRBV10-2; abundance: once; j_gene: TRBJ2-7
CDR3nt: TGTGCCAGCAACCTAGACCTTCAACAGCCCCAGCATTTT; CDR3aa: CASNLDLQQPQHF; d_gene: -; v_gene: TRBV6-6; abundance: -; j_gene: TRBJ1-5
CDR3nt: TGTGCCAGCCGCTTTAGCGGGTCTTCTGAAGCTTTCTTT; CDR3aa: CASRFSGSSEAFF; d_gene: -; v_gene: TRBV5-6; abundance: -; j_gene: TRBJ1-1
CDR3nt: TGTGCCACCAGCAGACCCATTGTGAGGCTAGGCACAGATACGCAGTATTTT; CDR3aa: CATSRPIVRLGTDTQYF; d_gene: -; v_gene: TRBV15; abundance: once; j_gene: TRBJ2-3